Listed below are T cell receptor beta chains from one sample, sequenced in a study of tumor-infiltrating lymphocytes in glioblastoma multiforme. TCRdb re-called the multiplex PCR reads with MiXCR, one entry per CDR3 protein. The repertoire consists of 13,000 or so distinct CDR3 sequences, with roughly 70% occurring once and the leading ten covering over 25%. The material sequenced was brain tumor tissue. These receptor sequences come from a male donor with glioblastoma. CDR3s include the opening cysteine and the closing phenylalanine or tryptophan. D genes are given only for firm matches. Not all rows give a size; the values are once, few, many and, for expanded clones, a class.

d_call	cdr3_length	clone_size	v_call	j_call	cdr3_nt	cdr3_aa
TRBD2	17	large	TRBV11-2	TRBJ2-1	TGTGCCAGCAGCTCGGGACTAGCGGGAGTCCTCCGGAGTGAGCAGTTCTTC	CASSSGLAGVLRSEQFF
.	14	few	TRBV6-1	TRBJ1-1	TGTGCCAGCAGCGAGGGGATCGAGAACACTGAAGCTTTCTTT	CASSEGIENTEAFF
.	13	.	TRBV20-1	TRBJ2-3	TGCAGTGCTAGAGGTAGCGGAACAGATACGCAGTATTTT	CSARGSGTDTQYF
TRBD2	15	.	TRBV30	TRBJ2-2	TGTGCCTGGAGTACGTTAGCGGGGGATACCGGGGAGCTGTTTTTT	CAWSTLAGDTGELFF
.	14	.	TRBV20-1	TRBJ2-7	TGCAGCGCTAGGGCACTAGTGGGAGTTTACGAGCAGTACTTC	CSARALVGVYEQYF
TRBD2	14	medium-sized	TRBV20-1	TRBJ2-7	TGCAGTGCTGCCCAGGGACTAGCGACCTACGAGCAGTACTTC	CSAAQGLATYEQYF
.	15	many	TRBV2	TRBJ1-2	TGTGCCAGCAGTATATCTCAGGGGCCGGGCTATGGCTACACCTTC	CASSISQGPGYGYTF
.	14	medium-sized	TRBV29-1	TRBJ2-3	TGCAGCGTGGCCGGGCCAAGGGAAACAGATACGCAGTATTTT	CSVAGPRETDTQYF
.	16	.	TRBV4-1	TRBJ2-3	TGCGCCAGCAGTCAAGAAGGAGGCCGGGGGACAGATACGCGGTATTTT	CASSQEGGRGTDTRYF
TRBD2	16	.	TRBV5-1	TRBJ2-5	TGCACCAGCAGCTCGCAACCTAGCGGGTCGGGGGAGACCCAGTACTTC	CTSSSQPSGSGETQYF
.	15	few	TRBV20-1	TRBJ2-7	TGCAGTGCTAGAGATGTGGCAGGGGCTAGGAACGAGCAGTACTTC	CSARDVAGARNEQYF
TRBD1	15	.	TRBV5-1	TRBJ2-7	TGCGCCAGCAGCTCCGGGACAGGGATCTTCTACGAGGAGTACTTC	CASSSGTGIFYEEYF
.	13	.	TRBV11-2	TRBJ2-1	TGTGCCAGCAGCGTCGAGAGGGGTGCTGAGCAGTTCTTC	CASSVERGAEQFF
.	14	once	TRBV20-1	TRBJ1-1	TGCAGTGTTAGAGGCAGCGGAACACACACTGAAGCTTTCTTT	CSVRGSGTHTEAFF
.	14	.	TRBV29-1	TRBJ1-2	TGCAGCGTAATCGCCCCGGACCCAAACTATGGCTACACCTTC	CSVIAPDPNYGYTF
TRBD2	20	.	TRBV11-3	TRBJ2-1	TGTGTCAGCAGCGGAGGATCTAGCGGGATAAGTTCGGGACCCTATAATGAGGAGTTCTTC	CVSSGGSSGISSGPYNEEFF